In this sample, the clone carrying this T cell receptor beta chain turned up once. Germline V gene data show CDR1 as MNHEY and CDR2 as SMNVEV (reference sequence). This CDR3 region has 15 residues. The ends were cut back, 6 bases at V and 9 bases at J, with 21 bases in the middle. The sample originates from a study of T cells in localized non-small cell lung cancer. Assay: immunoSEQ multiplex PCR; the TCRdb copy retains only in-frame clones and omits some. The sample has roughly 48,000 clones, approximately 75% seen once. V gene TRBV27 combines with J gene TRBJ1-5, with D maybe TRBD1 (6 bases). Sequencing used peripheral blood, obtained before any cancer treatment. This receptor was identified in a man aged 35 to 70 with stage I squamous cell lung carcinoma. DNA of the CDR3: TGTGCCAGCAGCCAAAAAAGGGGGGGCGCCGGGCCCCAGCATTTT. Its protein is CASSQKRGGAGPQHF.